This T cell receptor beta chain is drawn from a study of T cell repertoires in cytomegalovirus infection. Whole-study context: CMV infection plus the matching HLA type was flagged by public TCR beta signatures. The study's findings and limits: Identification of carriers of CMV plus the relevant HLA was performed using cumulative public TCR beta family frequency. Ex vivo responses were dominated by HLA-C-restricted CMV-specific TCR beta clonotypes.

TCRdb reanalysed the reads using MiXCR and keeps one entry per CDR3 protein. The sample lists roughly 310,000 distinct CDR3 sequences; around a sixth were seen once. This clonotype was picked up a small number of times. Its specificity is not known. This CDR3 contains 15 residues. J gave up 3 bases and V 6 bases, and 5 bases lay outside the gene matches. Per germline, CDR1 SNHLY and CDR2 FYNNEI. The TCR sequence derives from a human donor in good health (CMV status not recorded). Some clones in this sample may be carry-over from other donors' samples. The specimen sequenced was PBMCs. V gene TRBV2 combines with J gene TRBJ2-2; 9 bases are a match to TRBD1. In DNA, the CDR3 is TGTGCCAGCAGCTTCCGACAGGGGGACACCGGGGAGCTGTTTTTT. This codes for CASSFRQGDTGELFF.